The present T cell receptor beta chain was sequenced within a study of shared clonotypes between healthy human individuals. To note about this clone: This specimen includes other DNA sequences encoding the same CDR3.

For every subset, genomic DNA was evenly distributed across several immunoSEQ plates. Sorted subsets were amplified in replicate PCRs using 200 ng DNA, about 30,000 T cell genomes. Per the original methods: ImmunoSEQ sequences covered only the junction and lacked quality scores; filtering therefore differed. The data were produced by immunoSEQ multiplex PCR, yet TCRdb's version contains in-frame clones alone and is incomplete. The D gene and trimming were derived from the DNA, and the V and J assignments and clone size from that table. The sample shows roughly 1,800,000 clones, approximately 95% of them seen only once. CD45RO-negative CD8 cells positively selected for CCR7 made up the naive population, which excluded terminally differentiated effector memory CD45RA+ cells. This TCR was sampled from a man aged 18 to 29 in good health. Sequenced: naive CD8+ T cells sorted from blood.

CDR3 sequence reads: CASSQGQGRTEAFF. In nucleotides, the CDR3 is TGCGCCAGCAGCCAAGGTCAGGGCCGGACTGAAGCTTTCTTT. The J gene is TRBJ1-1, the V gene TRBV4-1; D may be TRBD1 (5 bases). The germline CDR1 and CDR2 sequences are MGHRA and YSYEKL. The V gene lost 1 base and the J gene lost 5 bases, with 11 bases spanning the gap. This CDR3 region has 14 residues.